Listed below are T cell receptor beta chains from one sample, sequenced in a study of blood T cells in healthy people across ages. TCRdb recomputed calls from the 5' RACE reads with MiXCR, one row per CDR3 protein. Of 700,000 to 900,000 distinct CDR3 sequences listed, approximately 24% are singletons. The data also belong to a second study, concerning T cells of mothers and their children.

Sequencing was performed on blood. These receptors all come from a boy aged 5-17 years in good health. CDR3s leave out the opening cysteine and the closing phenylalanine or tryptophan. Each record gives: J gene, V gene, CDR3 protein.

TRBJ2-1 TRBV30 AWSVLSGGAWEQF
TRBJ2-1 TRBV30 AWSQGPEYNEQF
TRBJ2-1 TRBV5-1 ASSSTLAGGHNEQF
- TRBV19 ASKETDASYEQY
TRBJ1-2 TRBV28 ASSSIPGQGNYGYT
TRBJ2-2 TRBV6-1 ASSESVAANTGELF
TRBJ2-3 TRBV5-1 ASSPAFARTDTQY
TRBJ1-2 TRBV4-1 ASSPERGLANYGYT
TRBJ2-1 TRBV4-2 ASSQEAGGRDEQF
TRBJ1-3 TRBV6-6 AGRGGSGNTIY
TRBJ2-7 TRBV2 ASSVGKLNYEQY
TRBJ1-3 TRBV6-1 AIRTGATSGNTIY
TRBJ1-4 TRBV2 ASSEWRNEKLF
TRBJ2-5 TRBV5-1 ASSLGRDKTQY
TRBJ1-1 TRBV4-1 ASSQQTGATPEAF
- TRBV29-1 SVEGYDQETQY
TRBJ2-5 TRBV20-1 SARDGSGGEETQY
TRBJ2-5 TRBV4-1 ASSQVGGDGTQY
TRBJ2-3 TRBV9 ASSVVDLKDTQY
TRBJ2-1 TRBV11-2 ASSPATLAGEQF
TRBJ1-1 TRBV10-1 ASSSAGGPGTEAF
TRBJ2-1 TRBV2 ASSARGLYNEQF
TRBJ2-1 TRBV30 ACLSRGRPYNEQF
TRBJ2-4 TRBV5-1 ASSFAGGNIQY
TRBJ2-7 TRBV9 ASSVGGTTSYEQY
- TRBV27 ATRATGGMYEQY
TRBJ2-2 TRBV12-3/TRBV12-4 ASTYGGWLF
TRBJ2-5 TRBV5-1 ASSLEIQTDRETQY
TRBJ2-5 TRBV6-1 ASSRQLQETQY
TRBJ1-1 TRBV6-2/TRBV6-3 ASSVYMNTEDF
- TRBV24-1 AASEALQVIKLEFSYNEQF
TRBJ1-2 TRBV19 ASSIAGTKPGYT
TRBJ2-5 TRBV6-2/TRBV6-3 ASNDPGTGDIETQY
TRBJ1-1 TRBV19 ASSISPAGNTEAF
TRBJ2-7 TRBV10-3 AIRGEEYQREQC
TRBJ2-1 TRBV7-9 ASSLAVPSVYNEQF
TRBJ2-3 TRBV12-3/TRBV12-4 ASSFFYTDTQY
TRBJ2-5 TRBV9 ASSPGSSAGSRAETQY
TRBJ2-2 TRBV5-1 ASSGAETGELF
TRBJ1-1 TRBV5-1 ASSRGGGLEAF
TRBJ2-5 TRBV7-9 ASSPEDGGIEETQY
TRBJ1-4 TRBV7-8 ASSRAPNEKLF
TRBJ2-3 TRBV20-1 SARDPQGGTDTQY
TRBJ2-1 TRBV5-1 ASRPSGGNNEQF
TRBJ2-7 TRBV4-1 ASSRTRDSYEQY
TRBJ2-7 TRBV2 ASSEGSSYEQY
TRBJ1-2 TRBV11-2 ASSADINYGYT
TRBJ1-4 TRBV7-3 ASSQGGPNEKLF
TRBJ1-4 TRBV11-2 ASSLGFGENGKLF
TRBJ2-5 TRBV29-1 SVARQGRGETQY
TRBJ2-5 TRBV20-1 SAGDAAGGPQETQY
TRBJ1-6 TRBV3-1 ASSALTTGRSYNSPLH
TRBJ2-1 TRBV7-9 ASSYGHTENEQF
TRBJ2-7 TRBV15 ATSPGYGSEQY
TRBJ2-3 TRBV21-1 ASSTAGGDRELTDTQY
TRBJ2-5 TRBV29-1 SVTGGMETQY
TRBJ2-7 TRBV28 ASSFRDRYEQY